This entry is about one TCR beta chain. Its antigen is not identified. Germline CDR1 and CDR2: SGHAT and FQNNGV. V shed 5 bases, J shed 1 base, and the junction held 15 bases outside the gene matches. The CDR3 is 18 residues long. This PCR relied on a set of 60 Vbeta primers and 13 Jbeta primers. Measured with immunoSEQ multiplex PCR; TCRdb has only the in-frame clones, and not every one. The repertoire holds approximately 210,000 clones, with roughly 82% as singletons. The sample is drawn from a study of cytomegalovirus exposure and HLA in healthy donors. In the study overall: Earlier results showed 90 million to 120 million unique TCR beta sequences derived from some 190 million T cells. Study-wide findings and caveats: A later analysis showed HLA-associated TCR beta chains outstripping equally common others in clonal expansion.

The sample was PBMCs. The chain recombines TRBV11-2 with TRBJ2-3, with 7 nucleotides matching TRBD2. The receptor's source is a middle-aged man in good health and CMV-seropositive. CDR3 sequence reads: CASSAPVSGEGGTDTQYF. CDR3 bases: TGTGCCAGCAGCGCCCCTGTCTCTGGGGAGGGTGGCACAGATACGCAGTATTTT.